One and the same sample provided the 30 T cell receptor beta chains below, sequenced in a study of CD8 T cells in ankylosing spondylitis. MiXCR, run by TCRdb on the 5' RACE reads, gives a single entry per CDR3 protein. The profile covers tens of thousands of distinct CDR3 sequences, with over 5.5% appearing a single time and 9.5% to 15% taken by the ten largest. The material sequenced was blood, either unsorted or a sorted T cell fraction (not recorded which). These receptors all stem from a male donor with ankylosing spondylitis or in good health (not recorded which).

Many counts were recorded for this clonotype. This chain links TRBV6-5 with TRBJ1-1; perhaps TRBD1 as D (5 bases). CDR3 size: 15 residues. CDR1 MNHEY and CDR2 SVGAGI come from the germline V gene. V lost 4 bases and J 5 bases, leaving 17 bases between the germline ends. The CDR3 nucleotides are TGTGCCAGCAGTTCCGTCCCCCGGGGCAGAACTGAAGCTTTCTTT. It translates to CASSSVPRGRTEAFF.

The rearrangement joins TRBV29-1 to TRBJ1-2, with D tentatively TRBD1 (5 bases). Germline V gene sequence: CDR1 SQVTM, CDR2 ANQGSEA. This CDR3 is 11 amino acids long. V was clipped by 6 bases and J by 8 bases, with 13 bases between them. CDR3 DNA: TGCAGCGTGGATACGGGGCTGGGCTACACCTTC. It is translated as CSVDTGLGYTF.

This clonotype was counted many times. J is TRBJ1-6 and V is TRBV28; unclear D gene. The CDR3 spans 14 residues. Trimming took off 5 bases at V and 11 bases at J, with 16 bases between the two ends. Germline-derived CDR1 and CDR2 are MDHEN and SYDVKM. CDR3 nucleotides: TGTGCCAGCAGTAACATCCGGGCCCAGGCACCCCTCCACTTT. Its protein is CASSNIRAQAPLHF.

This clonotype showed up many times. In nucleotides, the CDR3 is TGTGCCAGCAGCCACACCGGGACAGGTGAAGCTTTCTTT. Amino acid sequence: CASSHTGTGEAFF. The V call is TRBV3-1, the J call TRBJ1-1; TRBD1 agrees at 8 bases. This CDR3 has 13 residues. Germline V lookup: CDR1 LGHDT, CDR2 YNNKEL (reference sequence). Trimming took 3 bases from V and 7 from J; bases not matched to a gene: 4.

This clonotype was counted ten times or more. V usage is TRBV20-1 and J usage is TRBJ2-3; 10 bases match TRBD2. CDR1 and CDR2 from the germline V gene are DFQATT and SNEGSKA (reference sequence). The length of the CDR3 is 13 residues. J was trimmed by 5 bases and V by 3 bases; bases with no gene match: 2. CDR3 region: CSASPSGGDTQYF. CDR3 nucleotides: TGCAGTGCTAGCCCTAGCGGGGGAGATACGCAGTATTTT.

In its sample, this clonotype was seen many times. The DNA for the CDR3 is TGCAGTGCTCCCCAGACTGGGGAGGAGACCCAGTACTTC. This encodes CSAPQTGEETQYF. J is TRBJ2-5 and V is TRBV20-1; maybe TRBD2 (5 bases). This CDR3 comprises 13 residues. V was shortened by 5 bases and J by 5 bases, with 15 bases between the two germline ends. From germline, CDR1 is DFQATT and CDR2 SNEGSKA (reference sequence).

At least ten counts were recorded for this clonotype. The chain couples TRBV29-1 to TRBJ2-3, with a tentative D call TRBD1 (9 bases). CDR3 size: 14 residues. CDR1 and CDR2 from the germline V gene are SQVTM and ANQGSEA. V lost 6 bases and J lost 4, with 17 bases in between. DNA of the CDR3: TGCAGCGTCGGGGGGGGACAGGGACCAGATACGCAGTATTTT. Residues: CSVGGGQGPDTQYF.

This clonotype was seen repeatedly, ten times or more. This chain links TRBV11-2 with TRBJ1-4, with no clear D. The CDR3 contains 13 residues. Trimming took 1 base from V and 4 from J, leaving 4 bases between them. Germline CDR1 and CDR2: SGHAT and FQNNGV. The DNA for the CDR3 is TGTGCCAGCAGCTTAGGAGTTAATGAAAAACTGTTTTTT. Its protein is CASSLGVNEKLFF.

This clonotype has only one observation. A read error is possible here, since a much larger clone lies one base away. This CDR3 fails to terminate in the conserved phenylalanine or tryptophan, so it likely reflects a read error. This CDR3 reads CASRRWGVTGANVLTS. DNA for the CDR3: TGTGCCAGCCGCCGGTGGGGAGTGACTGGGGCCAACGTCCTGACTTCC. V and J are TRBV11-2 and TRBJ2-6; D may be TRBD2 (5 bases). Germline CDR1 and CDR2: SGHAT and FQNNGV. Between the trimmed V and J ends, which lost 8 bases and 2 bases, there was a span of 16 bases. CDR3 length: 16 residues.

This clonotype was seen many times. V usage is TRBV28 and J usage is TRBJ1-5, with TRBD1 as a possible D gene (5 bases). Trimming cost V 3 bases and J 2 bases, with 11 bases left between them. CDR1 MDHEN and CDR2 SYDVKM come from the germline V gene. The CDR3 contains 15 residues. In nucleotides, the CDR3 is TGTGCCAGCAGTTTGGCAGCGGGGGGCAATCAGCCCCAGCATTTT. Translating gives CASSLAAGGNQPQHF.

This clonotype has ten or more counts. The chain uses TRBV20-1 and TRBJ2-7; D is possibly TRBD1 (5 bases). V shed 5 bases and J shed 0 bases, with 20 bases lying between them. The V gene's germline CDR1 is DFQATT and CDR2 SNEGSKA (reference sequence). This CDR3 region has 16 residues. The CDR3, as DNA: TGCAGTGCTTTGAGTCATGGCTACAGGTCCTCCTACGAGCAGTACTTC. Protein sequence: CSALSHGYRSSYEQYF.

This clonotype appeared many times. This chain uses TRBV20-1 with TRBJ2-1, with D unclear. Trimming removed 3 bases at V and 0 bases at J, with 12 bases between. The CDR3 has 15 residues. Looked up from germline, CDR1 is DFQATT and CDR2 is SNEGSKA (reference sequence). The CDR3 DNA sequence: TGCAGTGCTAGCAGACCGGGTAGCTCCTACAATGAGCAGTTCTTC. It is translated as CSASRPGSSYNEQFF.

This clonotype was seen at least ten times. The chain recombines TRBV7-2 with TRBJ1-1, with TRBD1 matching over 10 bases. The germline V gene encodes CDR1 SGHTA and CDR2 FQGNSA. V shed 4 bases and J 4 bases; nucleotides not matched to a gene: 6. This CDR3 has 15 amino acids. The CDR3: CASSYSGTGATEAFF. The CDR3 DNA sequence: TGTGCCAGCAGCTACTCCGGGACAGGGGCCACTGAAGCTTTCTTT.

This chain's CDR3 is CASSLTPACGYTF. The CDR3 DNA reads as TGTGCCAGCAGCTTGACCCCAGCTTGTGGCTACACCTTC. The chain uses TRBV5-5 and TRBJ1-2; D call uncertain. The length of the CDR3 is 13 residues. Trimming removed 1 base at V and 7 bases at J, with 11 bases between. Looked up from germline, CDR1 is SGHKS and CDR2 is YYEKEE (reference sequence).

This clonotype appeared many times. The V and J genes are TRBV18 and TRBJ2-1; D may be TRBD1 (5 bases). The CDR3 loop spans 13 amino acids. CDR1 is KGHSH and CDR2 is LQKENI in the germline V gene. V was shortened by 2 bases and J by 6 bases, with 8 bases between the two germline ends. The CDR3 here is CASSPGAGNEQFF. The CDR3 region has the DNA TGTGCCAGCTCACCAGGGGCAGGCAATGAGCAGTTCTTC. Combining the CDR3 with reference TRBV18 and TRBJ2-1 gives the whole variable domain NAGVMQNPRHLVRRRGQEARLRCSPMKGHSHVYWYRQLPEEGLKFMVYLQKENIIDESGMPKERFSAEFPKEGPSILRIQQVVRGDSAAYFCASSPGAGNEQFFGPGTRLTVL.

This clonotype was counted many times. The chain is built from TRBV9 and TRBJ2-3; no clear D gene. The CDR3 totals 15 residues. V was clipped by 0 bases and J by 2 bases, with 10 bases between them. Germline V gene lookup returns CDR1 SGDLS and CDR2 YYNGEE. CDR3 nucleotide sequence: TGTGCCAGCAGCGTAGTGGCTGGATACACAGATACGCAGTATTTT. This gives the protein CASSVVAGYTDTQYF.

This clonotype was seen many times. This sequence joins TRBV10-2 and TRBJ2-2; no reliable D call. CDR1 is WSHSY and CDR2 is SAAADI in the germline V gene. This CDR3 region has 14 residues. The V end was cut by 2 bases, the J end by 2 bases, with 6 bases between. In nucleotides, the CDR3 is TGCGCCAGCAGTGAGGGTCCTAACACCGGGGAGCTGTTTTTT. It encodes CASSEGPNTGELFF.

This clonotype was seen repeatedly, ten times or more. This chain joins TRBV10-3 and TRBJ1-6; no reliable D call. CDR1 and CDR2 (germline): ENHRY, SYGVKD. The CDR3 has 14 residues. Trimming stripped 7 bases from V and 0 bases from J, with 7 bases between. The CDR3 nucleotides read TGTGCCATCAAAGACACCTCCTATAATTCACCCCTCCACTTT. Translating it yields CAIKDTSYNSPLHF.

This clonotype was detected many times. The V call is TRBV12-3 or TRBV12-4, the J call TRBJ1-2, with 9 bases lining up with TRBD1. Trimming cost V 3 bases and J 8 bases; bases outside gene matches: 13. CDR3 length equals 16 residues. The CDR3 coding sequence is TGTGCCAGCAGTTTGCTGACCGGGACAGGGACTGGAGGCTACACCTTC. It specifies CASSLLTGTGTGGYTF.

This clonotype was seen repeatedly, ten times or more. The J gene is TRBJ2-7, the V gene TRBV7-2, with 10 bases lining up with TRBD1. V was clipped by 5 bases and J by 3 bases; unmatched bases: 7. This CDR3 comprises 15 residues. CDR1 SGHTA and CDR2 FQGNSA come from the germline V gene. CDR3 loop: CASSRWTGGGYEQYF. The CDR3 bases are TGTGCCAGCAGCCGGTGGACAGGGGGTGGCTACGAGCAGTACTTC.

This clonotype was detected many times. V gene TRBV6-2 or TRBV6-3 combines with J gene TRBJ2-4; D is perhaps TRBD2 (5 bases). The CDR3 is made up of 15 amino acids. Germline lookup yields CDR1 MNHEY and CDR2 SVGEGT. The V end lost 2 bases, the J end lost 0 bases, and 8 bases lay between the germline ends. This chain's CDR3 is CASSYGRLAKNIQYF. The CDR3 bases are TGTGCCAGCAGTTACGGGAGACTAGCCAAAAACATTCAGTACTTC.

This clonotype is medium-sized in the sample. The V gene is TRBV20-1, the J gene TRBJ1-2, with unresolved D. CDR3 length equals 15 residues. Trimming removed 5 bases at V and 2 bases at J, with 18 bases between. The V gene's germline CDR1 is DFQATT and CDR2 SNEGSKA (reference sequence). The CDR3 is CSAGEWEVVNYGYTF. Here the CDR3 DNA reads TGCAGTGCTGGGGAATGGGAGGTGGTGAACTATGGCTACACCTTC.

This clonotype was counted many times. The CDR3 coding sequence is TGTGCCAGCAGCGCAGGGACAGCTGGGGCCAACGTCCTGACTTTC. It specifies CASSAGTAGANVLTF. The chain joins TRBV9 to TRBJ2-6, with 7 bases fitting TRBD1. The CDR3 runs 15 residues. Germline assignment: CDR1 SGDLS and CDR2 YYNGEE. V dropped 3 bases and J dropped 2; count of bases not matched to a gene: 2.

This clonotype has a count of ten or more. J is TRBJ2-5 and V is TRBV12-3 or TRBV12-4; maybe TRBD1 (6 bases). The CDR3 has 14 residues. Trimming shortened V by 5 bases and J by 5 bases, and 15 bases separated the two germline ends. The CDR3 protein is CASSRQEETETQYF. For the CDR3, the DNA is TGTGCCAGCAGTCGACAGGAGGAAACGGAGACCCAGTACTTC.

This clonotype was found many times. The chain has TRBV11-1 and TRBJ2-5; D might be TRBD1 (6 bases). The ends were cut back, 5 bases at V and 7 bases at J, with 23 bases in the middle. Germline loops: CDR1 SGHAT, CDR2 FQDESV (reference sequence). This CDR3 is built from 16 residues. CDR3 DNA: TGTGCCAGCAGCGCACCGGGACAACTTTTTGGAGGGACCCAGTACTTC. Amino acid sequence: CASSAPGQLFGGTQYF. Based on the CDR3 plus reference TRBV11-1 and TRBJ2-5, the full variable domain is EAEVAQSPRYKITEKSQAVAFWCDPISGHATLYWYRQILGQGPELLVQFQDESVVDDSQLPKDRFSAERLKGVDSTLKIQPAELGDSAMYLCASSAPGQLFGGTQYFGPGTRLLVL.

This clonotype was seen many times. The J gene is TRBJ2-7, the V gene TRBV29-1, with a weak D call TRBD1 (6 bases). Germline lookup yields CDR1 SQVTM and CDR2 ANQGSEA. This CDR3 region has 12 residues. Deletions cut 6 bases from V and 7 bases from J, with 16 bases between. Written as DNA, the CDR3 is TGCAGCGTGGGGGACAAGGGCTGGGAGCAGTACTTC. It codes for CSVGDKGWEQYF.

This clonotype was counted ten times or more. The gene calls are TRBV3-1 and TRBJ2-2; D is perhaps TRBD1 or TRBD2 (5 bases each). Germline assignment: CDR1 LGHDT and CDR2 YNNKEL (reference sequence). Trimming took 4 bases from V and 5 from J, leaving 17 bases between them. The CDR3 runs to 16 residues. This CDR3 is CASSPTPGTGTGELFF. Written as DNA, the CDR3 is TGTGCCAGCAGCCCCACCCCCGGGACGGGAACCGGGGAGCTGTTTTTT.

This clonotype was counted ten times or more. V usage is TRBV20-1 and J usage is TRBJ2-1; the D is unclear. V was shortened by 2 bases and J by 0 bases, with 8 bases between the two germline ends. Germline CDR1 reads DFQATT; CDR2 reads SNEGSKA (reference sequence). This CDR3 contains 14 residues. CDR3 sequence (DNA): TGCAGTGCTAGATATCCCAGCTCCTACAATGAGCAGTTCTTC. The encoded protein is CSARYPSSYNEQFF.

Many counts were recorded for this clonotype. The CDR3 nucleotides are TGTGCCAGCAGTGTTCACCAAAACGGCGAGCAGTACTTC. This sequence encodes CASSVHQNGEQYF. V gene TRBV12-3 or TRBV12-4 combines with J gene TRBJ2-7; D remains unclear. Trimming cost V 5 bases and J 6 bases, with 14 bases left between them. This CDR3 is built from 13 residues.

This clonotype has a count of ten or more. The V call is TRBV21-1, the J call TRBJ2-7; no check of the table's D call, TRBD1, against the DNA was made. TRBV21-1 is labeled a pseudogene. This CDR3 region has 16 residues. The CDR3 bases are TGTGCCAGCAGCAACCCGGAAAGGACAGGGATTGGCGAGCAGTACTTC. Protein: CASSNPERTGIGEQYF.